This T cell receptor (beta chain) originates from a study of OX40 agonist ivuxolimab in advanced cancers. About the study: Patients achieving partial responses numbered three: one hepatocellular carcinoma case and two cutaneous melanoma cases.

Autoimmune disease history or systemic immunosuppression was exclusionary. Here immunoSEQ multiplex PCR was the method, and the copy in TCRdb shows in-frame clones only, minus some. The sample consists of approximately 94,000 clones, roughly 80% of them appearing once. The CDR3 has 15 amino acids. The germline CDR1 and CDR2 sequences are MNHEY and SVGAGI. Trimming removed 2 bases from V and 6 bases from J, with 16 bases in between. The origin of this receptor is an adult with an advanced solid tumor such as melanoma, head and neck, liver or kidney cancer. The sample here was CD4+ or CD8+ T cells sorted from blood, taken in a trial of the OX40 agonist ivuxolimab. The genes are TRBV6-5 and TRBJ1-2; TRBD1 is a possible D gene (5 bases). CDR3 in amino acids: CASSYGAGQLNGYTF. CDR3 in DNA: TGTGCCAGCAGTTACGGGGCCGGGCAGCTTAATGGCTACACCTTC.